This record looks at one T cell receptor beta chain sequence and its context. Data came from immunoSEQ multiplex PCR; TCRdb stores just in-frame clones and leaves some out. This table holds over a million clones, roughly 96% found once. This sample was taken from a study of shared clonotypes between healthy human individuals. Germline assignment: CDR1 MDHEN and CDR2 SYDVKM. This CDR3 has 16 amino acids. With 5 bases removed from V and 5 bases from J, the gap between germline ends came to 19 bases. The TCR originated in a man aged 25 to 40 in good health. Source material: naive CD4+ T cells sorted from blood. Subset in this sample: CD45RA+ positively selected. V is TRBV28 and J is TRBJ1-5; the D is unclear. The CDR3 bases are TGTGCCAGCAGTCTTCGGATCCGTCACGGGGATCAGCCCCAGCATTTT. Residues: CASSLRIRHGDQPQHF.